One and the same sample provided the 26 T cell receptor beta chains below, sequenced in a study of shared clonotypes between healthy human individuals. Here immunoSEQ multiplex PCR was the method, and the copy in TCRdb shows in-frame clones only, minus some. The sample consists of some 2,500,000 clones, 92% of them appearing once. The sample comprised naive CD4+ T cells from PBMCs. As to subset: CD45RA+ positively selected. The receptors stem from a man between 18 and 35 years old in good health. Some clones in this sample may be carry-over from other donors' samples.

The V call is TRBV28, the J call TRBJ1-5; D is unresolved. Looked up from germline, CDR1 is MDHEN and CDR2 is SYDVKM. The CDR3 runs 15 residues. The ends were cut back, 4 bases at V and 0 bases at J, with 10 bases in the middle. The CDR3 protein is CASSSPDGSNQPQHF. Here the CDR3 DNA reads TGTGCCAGCAGTTCACCGGACGGTAGCAATCAGCCCCAGCATTTT.

The chain employs TRBV28 and TRBJ2-5; no definite D call. Germline V lookup: CDR1 MDHEN, CDR2 SYDVKM. CDR3 length equals 13 residues. The V end lost 6 bases, the J end lost 4 bases, and 12 bases lay between the germline ends. The chain's CDR3 is CASSKLVPETQYF. The CDR3 region has the DNA TGTGCCAGCAGCAAATTAGTTCCAGAGACCCAGTACTTC.

The CDR3 region is CASSLFWDSNQPQHF. DNA of the CDR3: TGTGCCAGCAGCTTATTCTGGGACAGCAATCAGCCCCAGCATTTT. This chain links TRBV7-2 with TRBJ1-5; D may be TRBD1 (5 bases). Germline CDR1 reads SGHTA; CDR2 reads FQGNSA. There are 15 residues in the CDR3. The ends were cut back, 2 bases at V and 1 base at J, with 9 bases in the middle.

The chain carries TRBV27 and TRBJ1-2, with TRBD1 as a possible D gene (6 bases). The CDR3 runs to 15 residues. CDR1 is MNHEY and CDR2 is SMNVEV in the germline V gene (reference sequence). With 5 bases removed from V and 7 bases from J, the gap between germline ends came to 20 bases. CDR3 DNA: TGTGCCAGCAGTCTCTCCCCCGGGCAGGGGAGTGGCTACACCTTC. It codes for CASSLSPGQGSGYTF.

This clone was seen just once. Other DNA sequences in the same sample also yield this CDR3. The V and J genes are TRBV7-8 and TRBJ1-5; TRBD1 matches at 7 bases. Germline CDR1 SGHVS, CDR2 FQNEAQ. The ends lost 3 bases at V and 6 bases at J; junction bases unmatched: 5. The CDR3 is made up of 14 amino acids. CDR3 DNA: TGTGCCAGCAGCTTGCGACAGGGAGGTCAGCCCCAGCATTTT. Translating gives CASSLRQGGQPQHF.

The V call is TRBV28, the J call TRBJ1-2; tentative D call: TRBD1 (5 bases). CDR1 and CDR2 (germline): MDHEN, SYDVKM. Trimming shortened V by 5 bases and J by 8 bases, and 24 bases separated the two germline ends. This CDR3 contains 16 residues. The CDR3 loop is CASSRPRGGTKPGYTF. The CDR3 DNA reads as TGTGCCAGCAGTAGACCCCGGGGAGGGACTAAACCAGGCTACACCTTC.

The chain combines TRBV6-1 with TRBJ2-3; unclear D gene. Germline V gene sequence: CDR1 MNHNS, CDR2 SASEGT. V lost 0 bases and J lost 2, with 6 bases in between. The CDR3 length is 14 residues. This chain's CDR3 is CASSEAGFTDTQYF. Here the CDR3 DNA reads TGTGCCAGCAGTGAAGCGGGATTCACAGATACGCAGTATTTT.

J is TRBJ2-2 and V is TRBV11-2; no clear D. Germline CDR1 reads SGHAT; CDR2 reads FQNNGV. The length of the CDR3 is 13 residues. The V end lost 3 bases, the J end lost 5 bases, and 7 bases lay between the germline ends. The CDR3, as DNA: TGTGCCAGCAGCTTTGTAAGGACCGGGGAGCTGTTTTTT. It codes for CASSFVRTGELFF.

This chain joins TRBV28 and TRBJ2-1; 10 nucleotides agree with TRBD2. Germline V gene lookup returns CDR1 MDHEN and CDR2 SYDVKM. V shed 6 bases and J 1 base; nucleotides not matched to a gene: 3. The CDR3 covers 15 residues. CDR3 sequence reads: CASSAAGGSYNEQFF. The CDR3 DNA reads TGTGCCAGCAGCGCAGCGGGAGGGTCCTACAATGAGCAGTTCTTC.

The CDR3 loop is CASSEWVYGYTF. Here the CDR3 DNA reads TGTGCCAGCAGTGAATGGGTCTATGGCTACACCTTC. V gene TRBV2 combines with J gene TRBJ1-2; D unclear. Germline V gene data show CDR1 as SNHLY and CDR2 as FYNNEI. The CDR3 runs to 12 residues. Trimming took off 2 bases at V and 4 bases at J, with 5 bases between the two ends.

Comments on this clone: In the same sample, other DNA sequences code for this CDR3. V gene TRBV19 combines with J gene TRBJ2-6; 7 nucleotides match TRBD1. Germline V CDR1 and CDR2: LNHDA, SQIVND (reference sequence). Unmatched junction bases numbered 4, after V lost 1 base and J lost 1 base. The CDR3 is 17 residues long. This CDR3 reads CASSIGPTGSGANVLTF. DNA of the CDR3: TGTGCCAGTAGTATAGGTCCGACAGGGTCTGGGGCCAACGTCCTGACTTTC.

This clone has just one count. This chain joins TRBV18 and TRBJ2-7; TRBD2 agrees at 8 bases. The ends lost 6 bases at V and 6 bases at J; junction bases unmatched: 10. This CDR3 has 14 residues. Germline CDR1 is KGHSH and CDR2 is LQKENI. CDR3 residues: CASSSGGPAGEQYF. The CDR3 DNA reads as TGTGCCAGCTCTTCGGGAGGGCCGGCGGGCGAGCAGTACTTC. Drawing the rest from reference TRBV18 and TRBJ2-7, the complete variable domain is NAGVMQNPRHLVRRRGQEARLRCSPMKGHSHVYWYRQLPEEGLKFMVYLQKENIIDESGMPKERFSAEFPKEGPSILRIQQVVRGDSAAYFCASSSGGPAGEQYFGPGTRLTVT.

The chain recombines TRBV27 with TRBJ2-5, with 9 bases that match TRBD1. The J call may be in error: the DNA end matches TRBJ2-7 better. CDR3 length: 15 residues. Germline values: CDR1 MNHEY, CDR2 SMNVEV (reference sequence). CDR3 residues: CASRNPGTGFDEQYF. The CDR3 nucleotides are TGTGCCAGCAGGAATCCCGGGACAGGGTTCGACGAGCAGTACTTC.

The chain joins TRBV5-4 to TRBJ2-2; 9 bases fit TRBD2. The CDR3 totals 14 residues. CDR1 and CDR2 (germline): SGHNT, YYREEE (reference sequence). Germline trimming cut 4 bases from V and 6 bases from J; bases unmatched to any gene: 4. The CDR3, as DNA: TGTGCCAGCAGCGCCGTAGCGGGAGCCGGGGAGCTGTTTTTT. It yields the protein CASSAVAGAGELFF.

This chain uses TRBV14 with TRBJ2-5; 10 bases are shared with TRBD2. From germline, CDR1 is SGHDN and CDR2 FVKESK. This CDR3 comprises 16 residues. Losses at the gene ends were 1 base for V and 3 bases for J; bases not matched to a gene: 5. The CDR3 DNA follows: TGTGCCAGCAGCCAAGCTAGCGGGAGCGTTAAAGAGACCCAGTACTTC. It is translated as CASSQASGSVKETQYF.

Note on this clone: Other DNA sequences in this specimen translate into the identical CDR3. V and J are TRBV9 and TRBJ2-3; TRBD1 aligns across 8 bases. CDR1 is SGDLS and CDR2 is YYNGEE in the germline V gene. V shed 0 bases and J 3 bases; nucleotides not matched to a gene: 6. The CDR3 extends over 16 amino acids. The CDR3: CASSVVAGGRTDTQYF. In nucleotides, the CDR3 is TGTGCCAGCAGCGTAGTGGCAGGGGGCCGGACAGATACGCAGTATTTT.

The chain combines TRBV10-3 with TRBJ1-4; D gene uncertain. Germline assignment: CDR1 ENHRY and CDR2 SYGVKD. Trimming took off 0 bases at V and 3 bases at J, with 2 bases between the two ends. This CDR3 has 13 amino acids. The CDR3 nucleotides are TGTGCCATCAGTGAGTCTCCTAATGAAAAACTGTTTTTT. Amino acid sequence: CAISESPNEKLFF.

The chain recombines TRBV19 with TRBJ1-1; D might be TRBD1 (6 bases). The germline V gene has CDR1 LNHDA and CDR2 SQIVND (reference sequence). Trimming pared 8 bases from V and 10 bases from J, leaving 17 bases between. This CDR3 is 12 amino acids long. CDR3 in amino acids: CASGETGRRAFF. DNA for the CDR3: TGTGCCAGTGGGGAGACAGGCAGGCGAGCTTTCTTT.

Details on this clone: The sample holds other DNA sequences that translate to the same CDR3. The J gene is TRBJ2-1, the V gene TRBV11-3; D is uncertain. Germline V gene sequence: CDR1 SGHNT, CDR2 YENEEA. This CDR3 has 13 residues. Trimming left V 5 bases short and J 4 bases short, with 9 bases between. The CDR3, as DNA: TGTGCCAGCAGCCGAGGCCTTTACAATGAGCAGTTCTTC. It specifies CASSRGLYNEQFF.

This chain connects TRBV6-6 to TRBJ1-4, with 7 bases aligning to TRBD1. There are 14 residues in the CDR3. Losses at the gene ends were 7 bases for V and 6 bases for J; bases not matched to a gene: 8. Germline CDR1 MNHNY, CDR2 SVGAGI (reference sequence). CDR3 coding DNA: TGTGCCAGCACCCCAGGGGGATCATATGAAAAACTGTTTTTT. This codes for CASTPGGSYEKLFF.

The chain is built from TRBV28 and TRBJ2-1; D is undetermined. The CDR3 totals 15 residues. V was cut by 5 bases and J by 6 bases, with 17 bases left in between. The germline V gene has CDR1 MDHEN and CDR2 SYDVKM. The CDR3 DNA sequence: TGTGCCAGCAGTCCTGCCGGAAGATCGCCCAATGAGCAGTTCTTC. It is translated as CASSPAGRSPNEQFF.

The rearrangement uses TRBV6-1 and TRBJ1-1; no firm D call. This CDR3 spans 12 amino acids. The V end was cut by 6 bases, the J end by 4 bases, with 9 bases between. Germline V gene lookup returns CDR1 MNHNS and CDR2 SASEGT. The CDR3 nucleotides read TGTGCCAGCAGGTTTGGGGTCACTGAAGCTTTCTTT. It codes for CASRFGVTEAFF.

The chain carries TRBV7-2 and TRBJ1-2; 7 bases are a match to TRBD1. Germline V gene sequence: CDR1 SGHTA, CDR2 FQGNSA. Germline trimming cut 5 bases from V and 2 bases from J; bases unmatched to any gene: 8. The CDR3 covers 15 residues. The CDR3 region is CASSGDIRGNYGYTF. CDR3 bases: TGTGCCAGCAGCGGCGATATCAGGGGGAACTATGGCTACACCTTC.

The genes are TRBV5-1 and TRBJ1-1; the D is unclear. Germline V gives CDR1 SGHRS, CDR2 YFSETQ. The CDR3 is made up of 14 amino acids. Between the trimmed V and J ends, which lost 4 bases and 1 base, there was a span of 11 bases. The chain's CDR3 is CASSPRAENTEAFF. In DNA, the CDR3 is TGCGCCAGCAGCCCTCGGGCGGAGAACACTGAAGCTTTCTTT. Filled out from reference TRBV5-1 and TRBJ1-1, the complete variable domain reads KAGVTQTPRYLIKTRGQQVTLSCSPISGHRSVSWYQQTPGQGLQFLFEYFSETQRNKGNFPGRFSGRQFSNSRSEMNVSTLELGDSALYLCASSPRAENTEAFFGQGTRLTVV.

The V gene is TRBV4-3, the J gene TRBJ1-4; unclear D gene. Germline CDR1 LGHNA, CDR2 YSLEER. Trimming took 2 bases from V and 8 from J, leaving 6 bases between them. The CDR3 loop spans 12 amino acids. Here the CDR3 reads CASSQTSEKLFF. The CDR3 DNA reads as TGCGCCAGCAGCCAAACATCAGAAAAACTGTTTTTT.

The chain joins TRBV5-1 to TRBJ2-1, with TRBD2 matching 13 bases. The V and J ends lost 4 bases and 7 bases, in that order; junction bases with no gene match: 8. Germline CDR1 is SGHRS and CDR2 is YFSETQ. This CDR3 is 16 amino acids long. The CDR3, as DNA: TGCGCCAGCAGCCGAGCCGGGACTAGCGGGATGAATGAGCAGTTCTTC. Protein product: CASSRAGTSGMNEQFF.